This TCR beta chain was obtained from a study of T-cell memory formation after mild COVID-19. Many counts were recorded for this clonotype. TCRdb re-called the 5' RACE reads through MiXCR, storing one row per CDR3 protein. The sample consists of about 110,000 distinct CDR3 sequences, about 18% of them appearing once. Looked up from germline, CDR1 is SGHTA and CDR2 is FQGNSA. The CDR3 runs to 14 residues. Trimming pared 4 bases from V and 6 bases from J, leaving 13 bases between. The clonotype comes from a man aged 18 to 29 who had mild COVID-19 (a few samples of this study predate the infection). Cell type and time point are not known. Sequenced input: PBMCs or a T cell subset sorted from them (not recorded which). V and J are TRBV7-2 and TRBJ2-1; D assignment may be TRBD1 or TRBD2 (6 bases each). The CDR3 loop reads CASSSSRGRNEQFF. CDR3 DNA: TGTGCCAGCAGCTCATCCCGGGGGCGCAATGAGCAGTTCTTC.